This TCR beta chain was profiled in a study of blood T cell repertoires in COVID-19. Study in general: The United States, Italy and Spain provided the acute and convalescent COVID-19 samples. The analysed material was cDNA or gDNA that came from T cells, B-cell-depleted T cells, or PBMCs.

As processed by the authors: Reference gene primer amplification gave estimated nucleated cell counts. The protocol was immunoSEQ multiplex PCR, while the TCRdb copy is restricted to in-frame clones and leaves out a portion. V and J calls and clone size are as listed in that table; D and trimming were resolved from the DNA. The sample has some 330,000 clones; around 92% are singletons. This clonotype was sampled from a woman aged 25 to 45 with COVID-19, enrolled during active disease. The sequencing input was peripheral blood.

The CDR3 bases are TGTGCCAGCAGTGAATCTAGGACCTACGAGCAGTACGTC. Translated: CASSESRTYEQYV. The chain combines TRBV6-1 with TRBJ2-7; unclear D gene. Between the trimmed V and J ends, which lost 2 bases and 2 bases, there was a span of 7 bases. This CDR3 region has 13 residues. Germline CDR1 MNHNS, CDR2 SASEGT.